These 18 T cell receptor beta chains share one sample of origin, sequenced in a study of beta chain features in type 1 diabetes. Expressed TCRB transcripts got sequenced, as all isolated RNA was reverse transcribed. Measured with immunoSEQ multiplex PCR; TCRdb has only the in-frame clones, and not every one. The sample lists about 290,000 clones; about 7.8% were seen once. Material: central memory CD4+ T cells from blood. Receptor source: a woman aged 18-30 years in good health.

This clone was seen ten or more times. The V call is TRBV7-9, the J call TRBJ2-1; 7 positions agree with TRBD1. The CDR3 consists of 15 residues. Trimming at V came to 3 bases and at J to 9 bases, leaving 11 bases not matched to a gene. Germline V gives CDR1 SEHNR, CDR2 FQNEAQ (reference sequence). CDR3 DNA sequence: TGTGCCAGCAGCTTGTGGACAGGCCAAATTGGTGAGCAGTTCTTC. Translating it yields CASSLWTGQIGEQFF.

This sequence joins TRBV20-1 and TRBJ2-3; a possible D gene is TRBD1 (5 bases). Germline loops: CDR1 DFQATT, CDR2 SNEGSKA (reference sequence). The CDR3 length is 10 residues. The V and J ends lost 5 bases and 11 bases respectively, with 11 bases between them. The CDR3 protein is CSAVQGGQYF. CDR3 coding DNA: TGCAGTGCTGTTCAGGGTGGGCAGTATTTT.

The chain is built from TRBV7-2 and TRBJ2-4, with D maybe TRBD1 (6 bases). Germline-derived CDR1 and CDR2 are SGHTA and FQGNSA. Trimming removed 4 bases at V and 5 bases at J, with 18 bases between. This CDR3 has 16 residues. The CDR3 DNA reads as TGTGCCAGCAGCTCCACCGCCCCGACAGGACAAAACATTCAGTACTTC. Translating it yields CASSSTAPTGQNIQYF.

Only a few counts were recorded for this clone. The chain's CDR3 is CASSLDDFSYEQYF. CDR3 bases: TGTGCCAGCAGCTTAGACGACTTCTCCTACGAGCAGTACTTC. This sequence joins TRBV7-9 and TRBJ2-7; D gene unclear. Trimming removed 1 base at V and 0 bases at J, with 7 bases between. The CDR3 spans 14 residues. Germline CDR1 reads SEHNR; CDR2 reads FQNEAQ (reference sequence).

This clone has a single count. This CDR3 reads CASSRDTDTQYF. In DNA form, the CDR3 reads TGTGCCAGCAGCCGCGACACAGATACGCAGTATTTT. The J gene is TRBJ2-3, the V gene TRBV7-8; D unresolved. The V end lost 5 bases, the J end lost 2 bases, and 5 bases lay between the germline ends. Germline V gene data show CDR1 as SGHVS and CDR2 as FQNEAQ. The CDR3 is 12 amino acids.

This clone was counted between two and nine times. The rearrangement uses TRBV7-3 and TRBJ1-1; D is uncertain. The CDR3 extends over 14 amino acids. Trimming left V 4 bases short and J 4 bases short, with 13 bases between. Germline assignment: CDR1 SGHTA and CDR2 FQGTGA. This CDR3 reads CASSSDRGSTEAFF. The CDR3 bases are TGTGCCAGCAGCTCCGACCGAGGGAGCACTGAAGCTTTCTTT.

The J gene is TRBJ2-7, the V gene TRBV18, with 8 bases lining up with TRBD1. V was pared by 4 bases and J by 2 bases, with 1 base of the junction left unmatched. This CDR3 spans 13 amino acids. Germline V gene lookup returns CDR1 KGHSH and CDR2 LQKENI. The CDR3 is CASSRQGTYEQYV. CDR3 sequence (DNA): TGTGCCAGCTCACGACAGGGGACCTACGAGCAGTACGTC.

This chain links TRBV11-2 with TRBJ2-7; TRBD2 aligns across 8 bases. The length of the CDR3 is 17 residues. The junction had 13 bases not matched to a gene; V was cut back by 0 bases and J by 6 bases. Looked up from germline, CDR1 is SGHAT and CDR2 is FQNNGV. CDR3 sequence (DNA): TGTGCCAGCAGCTTAGATTGCCTAGCGGGCGTTACGGGCGAGCAGTACTTC. This translates into CASSLDCLAGVTGEQYF. Full variable domain (missing parts from reference TRBV11-2 and TRBJ2-7): EAGVAQSPRYKIIEKRQSVAFWCNPISGHATLYWYQQILGQGPKLLIQFQNNGVVDDSQLPKDRFSAERLKGVDSTLKIQPAKLEDSAVYLCASSLDCLAGVTGEQYFGPGTRLTVT.

This clone was seen a few times. V is TRBV29-1 and J is TRBJ2-1; D tentatively fits TRBD1 or TRBD2 (6 bases each). V lost 7 bases to trimming and J lost 1 base, with 14 bases between them. There are 14 residues in the CDR3. Per germline, CDR1 SQVTM and CDR2 ANQGSEA. CDR3 bases: TGCAGCGCTCGGGAGACAGGATCCTACAATGAGCAGTTCTTC. Its protein is CSARETGSYNEQFF.

This chain joins TRBV29-1 and TRBJ1-2; 7 bases are shared with TRBD1. CDR3 size: 13 residues. In germline, CDR1 is SQVTM, CDR2 ANQGSEA. J gave up 6 bases and V 6 bases, and 10 bases lay outside the gene matches. The CDR3 sequence is CSVRSGQVHGYTF. CDR3 DNA: TGCAGCGTCAGGTCAGGACAGGTCCATGGCTACACCTTC. Drawing the rest from reference TRBV29-1 and TRBJ1-2, the complete variable domain is SAVISQKPSRDICQRGTSLTIQCQVDSQVTMMFWYRQQPGQSLTLIATANQGSEATYESGFVIDKFPISRPNLTFSTLTVSNMSPEDSSIYLCSVRSGQVHGYTFGSGTRLTVV.

There are a few counts of this clone. In the same sample, other DNA sequences code for this CDR3. V usage is TRBV7-2 and J usage is TRBJ2-5; D is perhaps TRBD2 (7 bases). Trimming cost V 5 bases and J 2 bases, with 15 bases left between them. The CDR3 extends over 15 amino acids. The V gene's germline CDR1 is SGHTA and CDR2 FQGNSA. DNA for the CDR3: TGTGCCAGCAGCCCGGGGAGGGGGGGTCAAGAGACCCAGTACTTC. It specifies CASSPGRGGQETQYF.

This clone showed up just a few times. This chain connects TRBV6-1 to TRBJ2-3; TRBD1 might be the D (6 bases). This CDR3 has 15 residues. Germline values: CDR1 MNHNS, CDR2 SASEGT. V lost 5 bases and J lost 2, with 14 bases in between. The CDR3 loop is CASSSGTFNTDTQYF. DNA for the CDR3: TGTGCCAGCAGTTCCGGGACATTTAACACAGATACGCAGTATTTT.

This clone was seen a few times. V usage is TRBV19 and J usage is TRBJ2-7; tentative D call: TRBD1 (6 bases). The CDR3 sequence is 13 residues long. CDR1 and CDR2 (germline): LNHDA, SQIVND (reference sequence). V lost 10 bases to trimming and J lost 4 bases, with 17 bases between them. CDR3 protein: CATKQGSSYEQYF. The CDR3 DNA is TGTGCCACCAAGCAGGGGAGTAGTTACGAGCAGTACTTC.

The chain has TRBV14 and TRBJ2-7; D remains ambiguous. Germline V gene sequence: CDR1 SGHDN, CDR2 FVKESK. With 4 bases removed from V and 2 bases from J, the gap between germline ends came to 9 bases. The CDR3 totals 13 residues. In nucleotides, the CDR3 is TGTGCCAGCAGCCGAGGTTGGACCTACGAGCAGTACTTC. This sequence encodes CASSRGWTYEQYF.

This clone has only a few counts. The sample holds other DNA sequences that translate to the same CDR3. The gene calls are TRBV6-5 and TRBJ1-5; the D is unclear. Trimming removed 2 bases at V and 6 bases at J, with 5 bases between. CDR3 size: 12 residues. Per the germline V gene, CDR1 is MNHEY and CDR2 is SVGAGI. This chain's CDR3 is CASSYPGQPQHF. For the CDR3, the DNA is TGTGCCAGCAGTTACCCGGGTCAGCCCCAGCATTTT.

The sample holds a few counts of this clone. The chain employs TRBV6-1 and TRBJ2-7; TRBD1 aligns across 8 bases. This CDR3 spans 13 amino acids. The J segment lost 4 bases and the V segment lost 7 bases, leaving 6 bases of the junction unmatched. CDR1 MNHNS and CDR2 SASEGT come from the germline V gene. The CDR3 reads CASTRQGRYEQYF. CDR3 nucleotides: TGTGCCAGCACCCGACAGGGGAGGTACGAGCAGTACTTC.

In this sample, this clone turned up a few times. The V and J genes are TRBV28 and TRBJ2-3, with D hard to call. V was shortened by 2 bases and J by 3 bases, with 6 bases between the two germline ends. This CDR3 is built from 13 residues. From germline, CDR1 is MDHEN and CDR2 SYDVKM. CDR3 nucleotides: TGTGCCAGCAGTTTACCGGCTACAGATACGCAGTATTTT. Encoded protein: CASSLPATDTQYF.

This chain connects TRBV7-2 to TRBJ2-3; no firm D call. The CDR3 spans 13 residues. CDR1 and CDR2 from the germline V gene are SGHTA and FQGNSA. V shed 1 base and J shed 5 bases, with 7 bases lying between them. The DNA for the CDR3 is TGTGCCAGCAGCTTAGATTCCAGAGATACGCAGTATTTT. Its protein product is CASSLDSRDTQYF.